This record concerns one TCR beta chain sequence. Its antigen is still unknown. This sample is drawn from a study of cytomegalovirus exposure and HLA in healthy donors. Looking at the study overall: Around 77% of 398 genotyped donors fell in the Caucasian-associated ancestry cluster. Study-level results: Cytomegalovirus-associated TCR beta chains were listed, numbering approximately 150. Fewer than 20,000 TCR beta sequences were associated with HLA alleles at 0.05 false discovery rate in a later analysis.

V dropped 5 bases and J dropped 8; count of bases not matched to a gene: 9. The length of the CDR3 is 15 residues. Germline values: CDR1 MDHEN, CDR2 SYDVKM. Amplification used 60 Vbeta primers and 13 Jbeta primers. Produced via immunoSEQ multiplex PCR; TCRdb's table is partial and in-frame only. The sample includes 150,000 to 250,000 clones, around 78% of them seen just once. This clonotype was obtained from a man aged 25-45 years in good health and CMV-seronegative. V is TRBV28 and J is TRBJ2-1; 10 positions agree with TRBD2. Sequenced: PBMCs. The CDR3 DNA sequence: TGTGCCAGCAGTCCCGAGCGGGAGGGCCGCTATGAGCAGTTCTTC. Encoded protein: CASSPEREGRYEQFF. The entire variable domain, with the rest obtained from reference TRBV28 and TRBJ2-1, is as follows: DVKVTQSSRYLVKRTGEKVFLECVQDMDHENMFWYRQDPGLGLRLIYFSYDVKMKEKGDIPEGYSVSREKKERFSLILESASTNQTSMYLCASSPEREGRYEQFFGPGTRLTVL.